Below are 7 T cell receptor beta chains sequenced from a single sample in a study of control samples from healthy donors and cancer patients. Assay used: immunoSEQ multiplex PCR; TCRdb lists only in-frame clones, some missing. The sample includes around 200,000 clones, around 93% of them seen just once. Specimen: blood. Receptors were obtained from a man between 18 and 29 years old in good health.

V usage is TRBV28 and J usage is TRBJ2-7; TRBD1 aligns across 8 bases. The CDR3 sequence is 14 residues long. Germline trimming cut 3 bases from V and 3 bases from J; bases unmatched to any gene: 4. CDR1 MDHEN and CDR2 SYDVKM come from the germline V gene. Here the CDR3 reads CASSFRTGYYEQYF. The CDR3 nucleotides are TGTGCCAGCAGTTTCCGGACAGGGTACTACGAGCAGTACTTC.

This sequence joins TRBV7-9 and TRBJ2-7; D gene ambiguous. V dropped 5 bases and J dropped 6 bases, with 11 bases sitting between them. Germline lookup yields CDR1 SEHNR and CDR2 FQNEAQ (reference sequence). The CDR3 extends over 12 amino acids. CDR3 region: CASSTLFSEQYF. DNA for the CDR3: TGTGCCAGCAGCACCCTGTTCAGCGAGCAGTACTTC.

For the CDR3, the DNA is TGTGCCAGTATTCGTCGGGACAGGGCATTGGGAGGCTACACCTTC. Its protein is CASIRRDRALGGYTF. The rearrangement links TRBV19 to TRBJ1-2, with 9 bases fitting TRBD1. V trimming: 7 bases; J trimming: 8 bases; junction bases outside the gene matches: 14. In germline, CDR1 is LNHDA, CDR2 SQIVND (reference sequence). CDR3 size: 15 residues.

This chain joins TRBV7-2 and TRBJ1-5; D remains ambiguous. Germline V gene lookup returns CDR1 SGHTA and CDR2 FQGNSA. The CDR3 sequence is 14 residues long. The V and J ends lost 5 bases and 5 bases respectively, with 13 bases between them. In DNA, the CDR3 is TGTGCCAGCAGCCAGCTTATTTGGGATCAGCCCCAGCATTTT. Translated, it gives CASSQLIWDQPQHF.

The V call is TRBV13, the J call TRBJ1-4; D uncertain. The CDR3 loop spans 15 amino acids. V lost 3 bases to trimming and J lost 0 bases, with 8 bases between them. Germline values: CDR1 PRHDT, CDR2 FYEKMQ (reference sequence). The CDR3 DNA reads TGTGCCAGCAGCTTTTACGAAGCAACTAATGAAAAACTGTTTTTT. Encoded protein: CASSFYEATNEKLFF.

The chain joins TRBV28 to TRBJ1-2, with 9 nucleotides matching TRBD1. The V segment lost 7 bases and the J segment 0 bases; nucleotides outside the gene matches: 15. CDR1 and CDR2 (germline): MDHEN, SYDVKM. CDR3 length equals 18 residues. CDR3 DNA sequence: TGTGCCAGCACTCTTCTCCCGGGACAGGGAGACGCTAACTATGGCTACACCTTC. Translation gives CASTLLPGQGDANYGYTF.

V usage is TRBV19 and J usage is TRBJ2-3; 7 nucleotides line up with TRBD1. The ends lost 2 bases at V and 3 bases at J; junction bases unmatched: 11. Germline CDR1 and CDR2: LNHDA and SQIVND (reference sequence). This CDR3 region has 17 residues. CDR3 region: CASSIKRDSFGTDTQYF. CDR3 nucleotides: TGTGCCAGTAGTATAAAACGGGACAGCTTCGGTACAGATACGCAGTATTTT.